This T cell receptor (beta chain) is drawn from a study of neurological immune-mediated disorders. 2 million unsorted PBMCs were stored in RNAlater at -80 °C before RNA extraction. 5'RACE employing 10-nucleotide random UMIs yielded the cDNA. Over 190 million TCR-beta sequences (from 15-18 subjects) were yielded by each sequencing run. TCRdb recomputed calls from the 5' RACE reads with MiXCR, one row per CDR3 protein. Among around 70,000 distinct CDR3 sequences listed, 3% to 4% were seen once. The CDR3 spans 15 residues. Germline V CDR1 and CDR2: DFQATT, SNEGSKA (reference sequence). Germline trimming cut 6 bases from V and 4 bases from J; bases unmatched to any gene: 7. In this sample, this clonotype turned up many times.

The chain couples TRBV20-1 to TRBJ2-1; 12 positions match TRBD2. The receptor's source is a woman aged 45-65 years with multiple sclerosis. The sample consisted of PBMCs. This CDR3 is CSAPRTSGDYNEQFF. The CDR3 DNA reads as TGCAGTGCCCCCCGGACTAGCGGGGATTACAATGAGCAGTTCTTC.